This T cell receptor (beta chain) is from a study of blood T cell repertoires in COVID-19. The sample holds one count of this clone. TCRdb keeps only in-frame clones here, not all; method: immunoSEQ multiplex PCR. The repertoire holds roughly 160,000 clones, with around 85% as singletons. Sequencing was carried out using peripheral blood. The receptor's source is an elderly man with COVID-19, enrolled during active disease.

CDR3 DNA: TGTGCCAGCTCACGCCCCGGGGGTGAAAAACTGTTTTTT. Protein: CASSRPGGEKLFF. The chain couples TRBV18 to TRBJ1-4, with D perhaps matching TRBD1 (5 bases). Per the germline V gene, CDR1 is KGHSH and CDR2 is LQKENI. The CDR3 is made up of 13 amino acids. V gave up 4 bases and J gave up 7 bases, with 10 bases separating them.